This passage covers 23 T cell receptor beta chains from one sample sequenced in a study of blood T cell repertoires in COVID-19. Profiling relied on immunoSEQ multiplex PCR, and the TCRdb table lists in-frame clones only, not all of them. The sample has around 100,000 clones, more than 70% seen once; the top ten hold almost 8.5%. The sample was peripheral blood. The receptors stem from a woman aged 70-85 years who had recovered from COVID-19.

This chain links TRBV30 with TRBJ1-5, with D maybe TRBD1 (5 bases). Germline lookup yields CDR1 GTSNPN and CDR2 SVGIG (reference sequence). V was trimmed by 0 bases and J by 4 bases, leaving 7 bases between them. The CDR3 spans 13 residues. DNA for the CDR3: TGTGCCTGGAGTGTGGGGCAAAATCAGCCCCAGCATTTT. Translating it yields CAWSVGQNQPQHF.

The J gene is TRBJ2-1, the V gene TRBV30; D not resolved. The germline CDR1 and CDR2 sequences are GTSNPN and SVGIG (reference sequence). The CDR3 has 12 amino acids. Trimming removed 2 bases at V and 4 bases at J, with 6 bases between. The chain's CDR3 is CAWSLVYNEQFF. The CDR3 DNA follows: TGTGCCTGGAGTCTTGTATACAATGAGCAGTTCTTC.

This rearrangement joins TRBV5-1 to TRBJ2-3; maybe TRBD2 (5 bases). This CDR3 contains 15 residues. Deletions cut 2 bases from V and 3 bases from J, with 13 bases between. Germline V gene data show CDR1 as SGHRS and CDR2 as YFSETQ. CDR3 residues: CASSFSDSTTDTQYF. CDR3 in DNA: TGCGCCAGCAGCTTTAGCGACTCCACGACAGATACGCAGTATTTT.

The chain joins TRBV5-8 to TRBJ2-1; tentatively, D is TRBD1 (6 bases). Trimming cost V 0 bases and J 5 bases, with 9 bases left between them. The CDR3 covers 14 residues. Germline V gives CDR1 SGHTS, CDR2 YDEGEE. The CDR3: CASSLGQVDNEQFF. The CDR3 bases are TGTGCCAGCAGCTTGGGACAGGTGGACAATGAGCAGTTCTTC. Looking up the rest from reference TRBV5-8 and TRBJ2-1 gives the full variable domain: EAGVTQSPTHLIKTRGQQATLRCSPISGHTSVYWYQQALGLGLQFLLWYDEGEERNRGNFPPRFSGRQFPNYSSELNVNALELEDSALYLCASSLGQVDNEQFFGPGTRLTVL.

In DNA, the CDR3 is TGTGCCAGCAGCCATGATATAGGAGGGACCGGGGAGCTGTTTTTT. Its translation is CASSHDIGGTGELFF. The chain couples TRBV5-8 to TRBJ2-2, with D maybe TRBD2 (6 bases). Germline-derived CDR1 and CDR2 are SGHTS and YDEGEE. Trimming shortened V by 4 bases and J by 5 bases, and 15 bases separated the two germline ends. This CDR3 has 15 amino acids.

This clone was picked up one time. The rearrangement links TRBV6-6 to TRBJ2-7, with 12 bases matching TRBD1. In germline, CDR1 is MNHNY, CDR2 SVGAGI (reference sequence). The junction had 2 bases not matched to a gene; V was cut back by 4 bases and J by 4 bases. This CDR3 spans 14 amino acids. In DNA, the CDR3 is TGTGCCAGCAGTTGGGGACAGGGGGCGTACGAGCAGTACTTC. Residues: CASSWGQGAYEQYF.

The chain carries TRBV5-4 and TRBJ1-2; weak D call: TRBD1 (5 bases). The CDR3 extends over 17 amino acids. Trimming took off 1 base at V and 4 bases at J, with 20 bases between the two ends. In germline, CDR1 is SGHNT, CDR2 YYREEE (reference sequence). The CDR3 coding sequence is TGTGCCAGCAGCTTGAAGGTAAGGGGCAGTGTGGGCTATGGCTACACCTTC. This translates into CASSLKVRGSVGYGYTF.

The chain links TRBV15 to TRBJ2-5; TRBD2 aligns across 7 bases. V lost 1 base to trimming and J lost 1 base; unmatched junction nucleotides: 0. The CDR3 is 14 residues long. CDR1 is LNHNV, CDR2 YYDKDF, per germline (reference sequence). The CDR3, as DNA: TGTGCCACCAGCAGAGGGGGGGGCCAAGAGACCCAGTACTTC. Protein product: CATSRGGGQETQYF. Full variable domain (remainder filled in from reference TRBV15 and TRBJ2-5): DAMVIQNPRYQVTQFGKPVTLSCSQTLNHNVMYWYQQKSSQAPKLLFHYYDKDFNNEADTPDNFQSRRPNTSFCFLDIRSPGLGDTAMYLCATSRGGGQETQYFGPGTRLLVL.

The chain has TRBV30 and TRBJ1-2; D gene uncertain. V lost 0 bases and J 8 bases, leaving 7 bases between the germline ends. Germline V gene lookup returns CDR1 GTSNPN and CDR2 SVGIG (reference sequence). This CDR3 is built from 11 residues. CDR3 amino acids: CAWSVGGGYTF. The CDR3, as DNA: TGTGCCTGGAGTGTAGGAGGAGGCTACACCTTC. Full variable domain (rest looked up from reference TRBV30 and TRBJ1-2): SQTIHQWPATLVQPVGSPLSLECTVEGTSNPNLYWYRQAAGRGLQLLFYSVGIGQISSEVPQNLSASRPQDRQFILSSKKLLLSDSGFYLCAWSVGGGYTFGSGTRLTVV.

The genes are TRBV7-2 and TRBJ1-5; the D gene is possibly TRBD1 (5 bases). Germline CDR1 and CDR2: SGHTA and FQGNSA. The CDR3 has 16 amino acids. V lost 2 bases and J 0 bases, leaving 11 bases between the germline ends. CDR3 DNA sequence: TGTGCCAGCAGCTTAAAGGGGCGTTATAGCAATCAGCCCCAGCATTTT. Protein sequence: CASSLKGRYSNQPQHF.

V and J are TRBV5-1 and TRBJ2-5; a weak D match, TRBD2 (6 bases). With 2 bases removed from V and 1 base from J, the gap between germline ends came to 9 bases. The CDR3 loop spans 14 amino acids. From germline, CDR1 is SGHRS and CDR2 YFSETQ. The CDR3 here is CASSFGGGQETQYF. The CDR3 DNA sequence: TGCGCCAGCAGCTTCGGGGGAGGCCAAGAGACCCAGTACTTC.

CDR3 in amino acids: CASSVRTGDFNQPQHF. CDR3 coding DNA: TGTGCCAGTAGTGTAAGGACAGGGGACTTCAATCAGCCCCAGCATTTT. The chain employs TRBV19 and TRBJ1-5, with 9 bases lining up with TRBD1. Trimming at V came to 5 bases and at J to 3 bases, leaving 8 bases not matched to a gene. CDR1 LNHDA and CDR2 SQIVND come from the germline V gene (reference sequence). The CDR3 has 16 residues.

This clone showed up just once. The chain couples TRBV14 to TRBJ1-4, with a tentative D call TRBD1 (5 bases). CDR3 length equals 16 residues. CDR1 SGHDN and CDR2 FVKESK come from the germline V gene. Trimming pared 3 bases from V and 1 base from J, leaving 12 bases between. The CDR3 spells CASSQAGGGTNEKLFF. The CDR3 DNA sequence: TGTGCCAGCAGCCAGGCGGGGGGAGGAACTAATGAAAAACTGTTTTTT.

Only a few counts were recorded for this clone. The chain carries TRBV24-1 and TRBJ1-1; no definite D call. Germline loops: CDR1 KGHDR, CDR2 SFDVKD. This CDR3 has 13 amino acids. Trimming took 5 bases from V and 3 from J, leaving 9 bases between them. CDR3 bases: TGTGCCACCAGTGCCTCAGGTTACACTGAAGCTTTCTTT. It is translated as CATSASGYTEAFF.

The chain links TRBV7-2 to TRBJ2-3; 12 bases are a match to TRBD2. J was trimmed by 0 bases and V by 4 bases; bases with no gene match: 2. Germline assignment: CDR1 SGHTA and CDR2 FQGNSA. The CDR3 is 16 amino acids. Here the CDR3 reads CASSSLAGGSTDTQYF. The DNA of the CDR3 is TGTGCCAGCAGCTCACTAGCGGGGGGAAGCACAGATACGCAGTATTTT. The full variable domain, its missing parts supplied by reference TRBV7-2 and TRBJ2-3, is GAGVSQSPSNKVTEKGKDVELRCDPISGHTALYWYRQSLGQGLEFLIYFQGNSAPDKSGLPSDRFSAERTGGSVSTLTIQRTQQEDSAVYLCASSSLAGGSTDTQYFGPGTRLTVL.

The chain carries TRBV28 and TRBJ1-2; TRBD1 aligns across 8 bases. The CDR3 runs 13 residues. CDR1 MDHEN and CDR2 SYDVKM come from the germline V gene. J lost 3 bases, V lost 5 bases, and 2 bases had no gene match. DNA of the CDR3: TGTGCCAGCAGTACAGGGGGGGACTATGGCTACACCTTC. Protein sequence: CASSTGGDYGYTF.

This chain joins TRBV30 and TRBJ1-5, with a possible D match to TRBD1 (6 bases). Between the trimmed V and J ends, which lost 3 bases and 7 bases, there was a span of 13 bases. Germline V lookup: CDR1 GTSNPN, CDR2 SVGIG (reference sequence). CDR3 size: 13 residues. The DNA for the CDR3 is TGTGCCTGGAGCTCAGGGGATCGACAGCCCCAGCATTTT. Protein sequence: CAWSSGDRQPQHF.

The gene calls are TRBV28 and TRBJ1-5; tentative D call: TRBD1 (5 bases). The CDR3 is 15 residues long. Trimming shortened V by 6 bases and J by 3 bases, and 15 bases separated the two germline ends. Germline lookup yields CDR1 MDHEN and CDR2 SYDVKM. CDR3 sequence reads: CASSPRDRYNQPQHF. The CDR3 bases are TGTGCCAGCAGCCCTCGAGACAGATACAATCAGCCCCAGCATTTT.

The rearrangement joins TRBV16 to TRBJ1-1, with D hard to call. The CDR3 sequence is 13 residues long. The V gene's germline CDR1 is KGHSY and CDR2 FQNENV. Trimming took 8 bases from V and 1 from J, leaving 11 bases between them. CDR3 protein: CASGLTQNTEAFF. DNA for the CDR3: TGTGCCAGCGGGCTGACACAGAACACTGAAGCTTTCTTT.

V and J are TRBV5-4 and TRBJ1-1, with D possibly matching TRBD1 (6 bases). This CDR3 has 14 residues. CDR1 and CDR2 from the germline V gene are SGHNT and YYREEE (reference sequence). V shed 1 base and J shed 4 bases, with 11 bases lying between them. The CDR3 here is CASSLYRAATEAFF. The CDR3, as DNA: TGTGCCAGCAGCTTGTACAGGGCGGCCACTGAAGCTTTCTTT.

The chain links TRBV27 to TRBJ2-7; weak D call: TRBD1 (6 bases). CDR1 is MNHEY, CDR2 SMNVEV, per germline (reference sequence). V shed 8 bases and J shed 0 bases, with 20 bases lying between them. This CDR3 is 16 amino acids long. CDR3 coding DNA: TGTGCCAGCGGGGGCATCTTATCAGGTTCCTCCTACGAGCAGTACTTC. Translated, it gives CASGGILSGSSYEQYF.

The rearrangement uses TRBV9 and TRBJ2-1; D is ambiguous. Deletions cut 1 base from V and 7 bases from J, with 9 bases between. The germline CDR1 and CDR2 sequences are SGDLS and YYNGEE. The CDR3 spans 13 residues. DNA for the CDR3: TGTGCCAGCAGCGTAAACTCCGGGAATGAGCAGTTCTTC. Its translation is CASSVNSGNEQFF. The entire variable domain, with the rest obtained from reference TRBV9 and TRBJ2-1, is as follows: DSGVTQTPKHLITATGQRVTLRCSPRSGDLSVYWYQQSLDQGLQFLIQYYNGEERAKGNILERFSAQQFPDLHSELNLSSLELGDSALYFCASSVNSGNEQFFGPGTRLTVL.

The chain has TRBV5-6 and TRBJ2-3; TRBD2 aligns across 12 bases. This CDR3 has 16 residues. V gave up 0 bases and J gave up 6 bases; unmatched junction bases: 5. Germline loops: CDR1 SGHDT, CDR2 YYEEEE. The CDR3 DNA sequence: TGTGCCAGCAGCTTGGGCCTAGCGGGGGGGCTTGATACGCAGTATTTT. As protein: CASSLGLAGGLDTQYF.